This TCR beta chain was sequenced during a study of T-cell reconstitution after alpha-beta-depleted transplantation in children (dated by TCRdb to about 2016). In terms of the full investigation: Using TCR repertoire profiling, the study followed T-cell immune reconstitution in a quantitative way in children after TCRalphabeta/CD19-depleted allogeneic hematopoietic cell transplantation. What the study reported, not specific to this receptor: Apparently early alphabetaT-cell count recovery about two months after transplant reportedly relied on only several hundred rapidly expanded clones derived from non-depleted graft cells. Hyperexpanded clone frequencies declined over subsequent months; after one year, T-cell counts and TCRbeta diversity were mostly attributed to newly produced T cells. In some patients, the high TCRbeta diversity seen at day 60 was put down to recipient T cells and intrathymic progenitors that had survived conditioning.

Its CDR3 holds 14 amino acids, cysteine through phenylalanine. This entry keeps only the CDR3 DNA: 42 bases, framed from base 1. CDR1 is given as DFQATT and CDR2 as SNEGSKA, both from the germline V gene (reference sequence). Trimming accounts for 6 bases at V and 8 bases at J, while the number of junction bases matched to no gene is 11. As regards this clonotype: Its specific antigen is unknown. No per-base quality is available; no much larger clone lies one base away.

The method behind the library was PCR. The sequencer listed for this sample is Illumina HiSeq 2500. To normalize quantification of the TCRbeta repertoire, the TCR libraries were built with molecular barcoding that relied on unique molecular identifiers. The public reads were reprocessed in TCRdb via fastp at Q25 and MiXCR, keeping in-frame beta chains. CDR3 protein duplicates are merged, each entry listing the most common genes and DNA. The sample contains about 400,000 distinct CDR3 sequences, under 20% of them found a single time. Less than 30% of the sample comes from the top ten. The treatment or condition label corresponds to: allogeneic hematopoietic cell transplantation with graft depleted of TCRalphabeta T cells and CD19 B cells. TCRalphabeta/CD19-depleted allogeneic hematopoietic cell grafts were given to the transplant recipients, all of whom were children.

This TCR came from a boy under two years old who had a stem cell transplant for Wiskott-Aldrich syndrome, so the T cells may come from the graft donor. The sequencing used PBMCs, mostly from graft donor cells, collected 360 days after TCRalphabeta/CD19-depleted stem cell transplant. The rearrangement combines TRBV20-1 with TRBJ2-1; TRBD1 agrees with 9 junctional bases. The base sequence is TGCAGTGCGCCGGGACAGGGTTATCCTGATGAGCAGTTCTTC. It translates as CSAPGQGYPDEQFF.